These 23 T cell receptor beta chains share one sample of origin, sequenced in a study of blood T cell repertoires in COVID-19. Only in-frame clones appear in the TCRdb table, and some are missing; sequencing was by immunoSEQ multiplex PCR. The table shows about 160,000 clones, with 90% to 95% occurring only once. Sequenced: peripheral blood. The receptors stem from a woman aged 55-75 years with COVID-19, enrolled during active disease.

In its sample, this clone was seen once. The chain recombines TRBV4-2 with TRBJ2-3; D is possibly TRBD2 (6 bases). CDR1 and CDR2 from the germline V gene are LGHNA and YNFKEQ. Trimming took 1 base from V and 1 from J, leaving 15 bases between them. CDR3 length equals 17 residues. Here the CDR3 reads CASSQARSGDGTDTQYF. The CDR3 DNA sequence: TGTGCCAGCAGCCAAGCCAGGTCGGGGGATGGCACAGATACGCAGTATTTT.

The rearrangement uses TRBV7-2 and TRBJ1-5, with TRBD1 identical over 7 bases. Trimming took 5 bases from V and 0 from J; bases not matched to a gene: 4. The CDR3 runs 15 residues. CDR1 is SGHTA, CDR2 FQGNSA, per germline. This CDR3 is CASSIGTVSNQPQHF. The CDR3 DNA is TGTGCCAGCAGCATCGGGACAGTTAGCAATCAGCCCCAGCATTTT.

The chain employs TRBV5-4 and TRBJ2-1; tentative D call: TRBD2 (6 bases). V lost 2 bases and J lost 4, with 7 bases in between. This CDR3 contains 13 residues. From germline, CDR1 is SGHNT and CDR2 YYREEE (reference sequence). The DNA for the CDR3 is TGTGCCAGCAGCTTCGGGGGTTACAATGAGCAGTTCTTC. Amino acids: CASSFGGYNEQFF.

The V and J genes are TRBV12-5 and TRBJ1-1, with 9 positions matching TRBD1. V trimming: 1 base; J trimming: 5 bases; junction bases outside the gene matches: 2. The CDR3 extends over 14 amino acids. Germline V gene lookup returns CDR1 LGHNT and CDR2 FRNRAP. The CDR3 is CASGLGTGETEAFF. In DNA, the CDR3 is TGTGCTAGTGGTTTGGGGACAGGGGAAACTGAAGCTTTCTTT.

The CDR3 DNA sequence: TGTGCCAGCAGCTTGTTGCAGGGGAACACTGAAGCTTTCTTT. It specifies CASSLLQGNTEAFF. The gene calls are TRBV5-5 and TRBJ1-1; TRBD1 is a possible D gene (5 bases). From germline, CDR1 is SGHKS and CDR2 YYEKEE (reference sequence). V was clipped by 1 base and J by 1 base, with 8 bases between them. This CDR3 is built from 14 residues.

The sample holds one count of this clone. CDR3 residues: CASSPAGGRGFSGNTIYF. CDR3 DNA sequence: TGTGCCAGCTCACCAGCCGGTGGCAGGGGATTCTCTGGAAACACCATATATTTT. The rearrangement uses TRBV18 and TRBJ1-3, with D perhaps matching TRBD1 (6 bases). Germline loops: CDR1 KGHSH, CDR2 LQKENI. This CDR3 contains 18 residues. V lost 2 bases, J lost 0 bases, and 17 bases lay in between.

The chain links TRBV19 to TRBJ2-2; tentative D call: TRBD2 (6 bases). The CDR3 length is 15 residues. Trimming left V 5 bases short and J 4 bases short, with 14 bases between. CDR1 is LNHDA and CDR2 is SQIVND in the germline V gene (reference sequence). The CDR3 loop is CASSPTGRSTGELFF. The CDR3, as DNA: TGTGCCAGTAGTCCAACCGGGAGATCCACCGGGGAGCTGTTTTTT.

The chain couples TRBV12-3 or TRBV12-4 to TRBJ2-3; 10 bases fit TRBD1. The junction had 2 bases not matched to a gene; V was cut back by 4 bases and J by 10 bases. The CDR3 spans 12 residues. The DNA for the CDR3 is TGTGCCAGCAGTTCAGGACAGGGGGCGCAGTATTTT. Amino acid sequence: CASSSGQGAQYF.

The rearrangement links TRBV4-2 to TRBJ2-1; possibly TRBD1 for D (6 bases). The CDR3 extends over 15 amino acids. Germline lookup yields CDR1 LGHNA and CDR2 YNFKEQ. Trimming pared 2 bases from V and 7 bases from J, leaving 15 bases between. CDR3 sequence: CASSQRYLGGNEQFF. The CDR3 DNA reads TGTGCCAGCAGCCAAAGATATTTAGGGGGAAATGAGCAGTTCTTC.

The chain couples TRBV7-2 to TRBJ2-1; TRBD2 agrees at 12 bases. Germline V gives CDR1 SGHTA, CDR2 FQGNSA. CDR3 length equals 15 residues. Trimming cost V 5 bases and J 5 bases; bases outside gene matches: 4. In DNA, the CDR3 is TGTGCCAGCAGCAGGGGACTAGCGGGTAACAATGAGCAGTTCTTC. Protein: CASSRGLAGNNEQFF.

J is TRBJ2-2 and V is TRBV7-2; the D is unclear. Germline loops: CDR1 SGHTA, CDR2 FQGNSA. V lost 6 bases, J lost 5 bases, and 13 bases lay in between. This CDR3 is 14 amino acids long. The CDR3 sequence is CASRSPSNTGELFF. DNA of the CDR3: TGTGCCAGCAGGTCCCCTAGTAATACCGGGGAGCTGTTTTTT. Filled out from reference TRBV7-2 and TRBJ2-2, the complete variable domain reads GAGVSQSPSNKVTEKGKDVELRCDPISGHTALYWYRQSLGQGLEFLIYFQGNSAPDKSGLPSDRFSAERTGGSVSTLTIQRTQQEDSAVYLCASRSPSNTGELFFGEGSRLTVL.

The J gene is TRBJ2-5, the V gene TRBV6-1; 9 bases are a match to TRBD2. V lost 4 bases to trimming and J lost 3 bases; unmatched junction nucleotides: 9. The CDR3 contains 16 residues. Germline CDR1 MNHNS, CDR2 SASEGT. The CDR3 here is CASSGQSGGIKETQYF. Here the CDR3 DNA reads TGTGCCAGCAGTGGTCAAAGCGGGGGGATTAAAGAGACCCAGTACTTC.

The chain employs TRBV29-1 and TRBJ1-1; D gene unclear. Trimming cost V 6 bases and J 0 bases, with 14 bases left between them. There are 14 residues in the CDR3. Germline V gene data show CDR1 as SQVTM and CDR2 as ANQGSEA. The CDR3 protein is CSVLLWALNTEAFF. CDR3 nucleotides: TGCAGCGTCCTACTTTGGGCCTTGAACACTGAAGCTTTCTTT.

V and J are TRBV10-3 and TRBJ2-7; 7 bases are shared with TRBD2. CDR1 and CDR2 from the germline V gene are ENHRY and SYGVKD. The CDR3 contains 15 residues. Germline trimming cut 1 base from V and 7 bases from J; bases unmatched to any gene: 10. In DNA form, the CDR3 reads TGTGCCATCAGTGAGTGGGGACTAAGTTCGGGGGAGCAGTACTTC. Translated, it gives CAISEWGLSSGEQYF.

The V call is TRBV9, the J call TRBJ1-2, with 10 bases fitting TRBD1. The length of the CDR3 is 14 residues. CDR1 is SGDLS and CDR2 is YYNGEE in the germline V gene. V shed 4 bases, J shed 7 bases, and the junction held 7 bases outside the gene matches. The CDR3 DNA reads as TGTGCCAGCAGCCCCCGGACAGGGGGGGCTGGCTACACCTTC. Translation: CASSPRTGGAGYTF. Supplemented by reference TRBV9 and TRBJ1-2, the full variable domain reads DSGVTQTPKHLITATGQRVTLRCSPRSGDLSVYWYQQSLDQGLQFLIQYYNGEERAKGNILERFSAQQFPDLHSELNLSSLELGDSALYFCASSPRTGGAGYTFGSGTRLTVV.

The chain links TRBV6-6 to TRBJ2-1, with unresolved D. The CDR3 runs 12 residues. V gave up 6 bases and J gave up 5 bases, with 8 bases separating them. The germline V gene has CDR1 MNHNY and CDR2 SVGAGI (reference sequence). This chain's CDR3 is CASSPSHNEQFF. CDR3 bases: TGTGCCAGCAGCCCATCCCACAATGAGCAGTTCTTC.

This clone was seen only a few times. The chain is built from TRBV7-2 and TRBJ1-4; 7 bases agree with TRBD1. J lost 7 bases, V lost 5 bases, and 10 bases had no gene match. The length of the CDR3 is 15 residues. CDR1 and CDR2 (germline): SGHTA, FQGNSA. CDR3 nucleotide sequence: TGTGCCAGCAGCCCAGAACAGGGGAGCGTTGAAAAACTGTTTTTT. Amino acids: CASSPEQGSVEKLFF.

J is TRBJ1-2 and V is TRBV3-1 (or the pseudogene TRBV3-2); a possible D gene is TRBD1 (5 bases). The germline V gene encodes CDR1 LGHDT and CDR2 YNNKEL (reference sequence). The CDR3 contains 15 residues. Trimming removed 3 bases at V and 7 bases at J, with 18 bases between. The chain's CDR3 is CASSQGGGGERGYTF. CDR3 nucleotide sequence: TGTGCCAGCAGCCAGGGCGGTGGGGGGGAGCGTGGCTACACCTTC.

This chain joins TRBV7-9 and TRBJ2-7; D is unclear. The CDR3 loop spans 14 amino acids. CDR1 SEHNR and CDR2 FQNEAQ come from the germline V gene (reference sequence). Trimming cost V 0 bases and J 5 bases, with 11 bases left between them. The chain's CDR3 is CASSLADGLHEQYF. The CDR3 DNA follows: TGTGCCAGCAGCTTAGCGGATGGGCTCCACGAGCAGTACTTC.

J is TRBJ2-1 and V is TRBV27; 7 bases match TRBD1. Germline CDR1 MNHEY, CDR2 SMNVEV (reference sequence). The CDR3 length is 13 residues. The J segment lost 2 bases and the V segment lost 10 bases, leaving 5 bases of the junction unmatched. The CDR3, as DNA: TGTGCCACCCGACAGGGTGCCTACAATGAGCAGTTCTTC. Encoded protein: CATRQGAYNEQFF.

The gene calls are TRBV2 and TRBJ2-5; weak D call: TRBD2 (6 bases). Germline CDR1 and CDR2: SNHLY and FYNNEI. The CDR3 has 17 amino acids. Trimming removed 0 bases from V and 4 bases from J, with 18 bases in between. This CDR3 is CASSEAGLLRSGETQYF. In DNA, the CDR3 is TGTGCCAGCAGTGAAGCGGGACTCCTCAGGTCCGGAGAGACCCAGTACTTC.

This sequence joins TRBV19 and TRBJ2-7, with a tentative D call TRBD2 (5 bases). The CDR3 contains 13 residues. Trimming shortened V by 2 bases and J by 6 bases, and 11 bases separated the two germline ends. Per the germline V gene, CDR1 is LNHDA and CDR2 is SQIVND (reference sequence). DNA for the CDR3: TGTGCCAGTAGTATATCGGGGTCGGCCGAGCAGTACTTC. The encoded protein is CASSISGSAEQYF.

V and J are TRBV19 and TRBJ2-7; D unresolved. CDR3 size: 15 residues. CDR1 and CDR2 (germline): LNHDA, SQIVND (reference sequence). Trimming pared 3 bases from V and 0 bases from J, leaving 12 bases between. In DNA, the CDR3 is TGTGCCAGTAGTATTATGGCTAGGAACTCCTACGAGCAGTACTTC. It codes for CASSIMARNSYEQYF.